Shown below are 8 T cell receptor beta chains from a single sample sequenced in a study of cytomegalovirus exposure and HLA in healthy donors. 60 Vbeta and 13 Jbeta primers were used in PCR. The protocol was immunoSEQ multiplex PCR, while the TCRdb copy is restricted to in-frame clones and leaves out a portion. The table lists fewer than 75,000 clones, 60% to 85% of them singletons, with about an eighth in the top ten. Sequenced: PBMCs. The receptors were gathered from a man in his sixties or seventies in good health and CMV-seronegative.

The chain uses TRBV4-1 and TRBJ2-1, with 8 nucleotides matching TRBD2. Germline loops: CDR1 MGHRA, CDR2 YSYEKL. The V segment lost 1 base and the J segment 9 bases; nucleotides outside the gene matches: 5. This CDR3 comprises 14 residues. The chain's CDR3 is CASSQARAGVEQFF. DNA for the CDR3: TGCGCCAGCAGCCAAGCTCGAGCGGGAGTTGAGCAGTTCTTC.

This chain joins TRBV28 and TRBJ2-7, with D uncertain. Trimming shortened V by 7 bases and J by 6 bases, and 13 bases separated the two germline ends. CDR3 length equals 12 residues. Germline V gene data show CDR1 as MDHEN and CDR2 as SYDVKM. The chain's CDR3 is CASNVPYGEQYF. DNA for the CDR3: TGTGCCAGCAACGTACCATACGGCGAGCAGTACTTC.

The V and J genes are TRBV6-5 and TRBJ1-2; 9 positions match TRBD1. Germline CDR1 is MNHEY and CDR2 is SVGAGI. There are 14 residues in the CDR3. Unmatched junction bases numbered 7, after V lost 5 bases and J lost 6 bases. DNA for the CDR3: TGTGCCAGCAGTCGTGACAGGGGGTTCAATGGCTACACCTTC. This gives the protein CASSRDRGFNGYTF.

This clone showed up just once. This chain's CDR3 is CASSLGGGGGDTEAFF. The CDR3 DNA sequence: TGTGCCAGCAGTTTAGGGGGCGGGGGAGGAGACACTGAAGCTTTCTTT. The rearrangement uses TRBV28 and TRBJ1-1, with a possible D match to TRBD1 (6 bases). The CDR3 consists of 16 residues. Trimming cost V 2 bases and J 3 bases, with 16 bases left between them. Germline lookup yields CDR1 MDHEN and CDR2 SYDVKM. Filled out from reference TRBV28 and TRBJ1-1, the complete variable domain reads DVKVTQSSRYLVKRTGEKVFLECVQDMDHENMFWYRQDPGLGLRLIYFSYDVKMKEKGDIPEGYSVSREKKERFSLILESASTNQTSMYLCASSLGGGGGDTEAFFGQGTRLTVV.

The gene calls are TRBV19 and TRBJ1-6; D gene uncertain. Germline V gene data show CDR1 as LNHDA and CDR2 as SQIVND (reference sequence). CDR3 size: 16 residues. V gave up 3 bases and J gave up 8 bases, with 17 bases separating them. The CDR3 protein is CASSMEILRGDSPLHF. CDR3 DNA sequence: TGTGCCAGTAGTATGGAGATTTTACGGGGAGATTCACCCCTCCACTTT.

V usage is TRBV12-5 and J usage is TRBJ2-1; perhaps TRBD2 as D (6 bases). Trimming shortened V by 1 base and J by 8 bases, and 9 bases separated the two germline ends. The CDR3 spans 13 residues. Germline V gives CDR1 LGHNT, CDR2 FRNRAP. CDR3 nucleotides: TGTGCTAGTGGTTTGGAGGCGGGGCATGAGCAGTTCTTC. Translation gives CASGLEAGHEQFF.

The chain links TRBV7-9 to TRBJ2-2, with 8 bases that match TRBD2. The CDR3 runs to 19 residues. V was pared by 2 bases and J by 8 bases, with 19 bases of the junction left unmatched. The germline CDR1 and CDR2 sequences are SEHNR and FQNEAQ (reference sequence). Here the CDR3 reads CASSLWPAGVDTTSGELFF. DNA for the CDR3: TGTGCCAGCAGCTTATGGCCAGCGGGAGTAGATACCACCTCAGGGGAGCTGTTTTTT.

V and J are TRBV5-4 and TRBJ2-5; TRBD2 aligns across 8 bases. This CDR3 spans 15 amino acids. The V segment lost 2 bases and the J segment 9 bases; nucleotides outside the gene matches: 12. Germline assignment: CDR1 SGHNT and CDR2 YYREEE (reference sequence). The DNA of the CDR3 is TGTGCCAGCAGCTTCGGGCTAGCGGGTCCGCGGGCCCAGTACTTC. Residues: CASSFGLAGPRAQYF.